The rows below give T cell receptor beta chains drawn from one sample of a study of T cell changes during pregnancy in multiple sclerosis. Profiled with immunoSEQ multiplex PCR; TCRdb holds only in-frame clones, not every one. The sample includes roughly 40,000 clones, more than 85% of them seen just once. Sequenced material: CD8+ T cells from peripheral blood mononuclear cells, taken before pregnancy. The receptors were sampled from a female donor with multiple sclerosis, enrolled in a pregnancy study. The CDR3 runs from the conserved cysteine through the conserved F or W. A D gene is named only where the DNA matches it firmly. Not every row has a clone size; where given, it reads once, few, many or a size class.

TGCGCCAGCAGCCTACCCTCGCCGCTTGAGACTCAAAGGGAGGCGAGGGATACGCAGTATTTT | CASSLPSPLETQREARDTQYF | TRBV5-1 | . | TRBJ2-3 | 21 | .
TGTGCCAGCAGCTATGCCGGGAGCTCCTACAATGAGCAGTTCTTC | CASSYAGSSYNEQFF | TRBV7-3 | . | TRBJ2-1 | 15 | .
TGTGCCAGCAGCCCAACGTCTATGGTTTCCACCGGGGAGCTGTTTTTT | CASSPTSMVSTGELFF | TRBV7-9 | once | TRBJ2-2 | 16 | .
TGTGCCAGCAGCCAAGGCGGACAGACCTACGAGCAGTACTTC | CASSQGGQTYEQYF | TRBV4-2 | . | TRBJ2-7 | 14 | .
TGTGCCAGCAGCTTAGCGCGGGGTGCTAGCGCGATGGAGACCCAGTACTTC | CASSLARGASAMETQYF | TRBV7-9 | . | TRBJ2-5 | 17 | .
TGTGCCAGCAGCGCACCTCTCTTCGACAGGGACTCCTACGAGCAGTACTTC | CASSAPLFDRDSYEQYF | TRBV7-9 | . | TRBJ2-7 | 17 | TRBD1
TGCAGCGTCCGGGGCGGCGTACTAGCGGGGGTCTCCTACGAGCAGTACTTC | CSVRGGVLAGVSYEQYF | TRBV29-1 | . | TRBJ2-7 | 17 | TRBD2
TGTGCCAGTAGTATGGCTAGCGGGAGTTCCTACGAGCAGTACTTC | CASSMASGSSYEQYF | TRBV19 | . | TRBJ2-7 | 15 | TRBD2
TGTGCCAGCAGCTTGGGGGAGAACAATGAGCAGTTCTTC | CASSLGENNEQFF | TRBV5-8 | . | TRBJ2-1 | 13 | .
TGTGCCATCAGTGAGGTGGCTAGCGGGAGTGAGAGGCCCCAAGAGACCCAGTACTTC | CAISEVASGSERPQETQYF | TRBV10-3 | . | TRBJ2-5 | 19 | TRBD2
TGTGCCAGCAGCCAAGCACCGGGACTAGCGGAACTATGGGAGACCCAGTACTTC | CASSQAPGLAELWETQYF | TRBV7-9 | . | TRBJ2-5 | 18 | TRBD2
TGTGCCAGCAGCTTACCGGGACAGGGAAGGAATGAGCAGTTCTTC | CASSLPGQGRNEQFF | TRBV7-9 | . | TRBJ2-1 | 15 | TRBD1
TGTGCCAGCAGCCTCCGGAGCCTCTCTGGAAACACCATATATTTT | CASSLRSLSGNTIYF | TRBV7-9 | . | TRBJ1-3 | 15 | .
TGTGCCAGCAGTTATGGAGCGGGAGCTGTTACGCAGTATTTT | CASSYGAGAVTQYF | TRBV6-5 | . | TRBJ2-3 | 14 | TRBD2
TGTGCCAGCACTGACGGGCTGGGGGCCTTAGGGGCCAACGTCCTGACTTTC | CASTDGLGALGANVLTF | TRBV2 | . | TRBJ2-6 | 17 | .
TGTGCCAGCAGTCTCCCGAGGACAGGGCTGAACGAGCAGTACTTC | CASSLPRTGLNEQYF | TRBV28 | . | TRBJ2-7 | 15 | TRBD1
TGTGCCACCAGCAGAGATCCCGGAGAGACCCAGTACTTC | CATSRDPGETQYF | TRBV15 | . | TRBJ2-5 | 13 | .
TGTGCCAGCAGCAAAGGACTAGCGGGAGTTCCTAGCTCCTACAATGAGCAGTTCTTC | CASSKGLAGVPSSYNEQFF | TRBV21-1 | . | TRBJ2-1 | 19 | .
TGTGCCAGTAGTATAGTTGGACTAGCGGGAGTAGATGAGCAGTTCTTC | CASSIVGLAGVDEQFF | TRBV19 | . | TRBJ2-1 | 16 | TRBD2
TGTGCCAGCAGCCAGAGGGCTCGCGGGAGGGCAGGGGAGACCCAGTACTTC | CASSQRARGRAGETQYF | TRBV4-2 | . | TRBJ2-5 | 17 | TRBD2
TGCGCCAGCAGCCATACCAGGGGGCAGAGGACTGAAGCTTTCTTT | CASSHTRGQRTEAFF | TRBV4-1 | . | TRBJ1-1 | 15 | TRBD1
TGTGCCAGCAGTTTCCTCCCTAGCGGGCCCTCCTACGAGCAGTACTTC | CASSFLPSGPSYEQYF | TRBV27 | once | TRBJ2-7 | 16 | TRBD2
TGTGCCAGAAGCATTAGACAGGAGCAAGGGCAGAGGTCGAACACCGGGGAGCTGTTTTTT | CARSIRQEQGQRSNTGELFF | TRBV5-3 | . | TRBJ2-2 | 20 | .
TGTGCCAGCAGCCCTAGGGGGACAGGGCGCTCCTACGAGCAGTACTTC | CASSPRGTGRSYEQYF | TRBV7-9 | . | TRBJ2-7 | 16 | TRBD1